The present T cell receptor (beta chain) was sequenced within a study of cytomegalovirus exposure and HLA in healthy donors. Findings of the study overall: The study listed roughly 160 cytomegalovirus-associated TCR beta chains.

With regard to this clone: What it binds is not known.

This CDR3 is 14 amino acids long. CDR1 is SNHLY and CDR2 is FYNNEI in the germline V gene. Donors showed nominal health when sampled, although they likely had unrecorded immune exposures. 13 Jbeta primers and 60 Vbeta primers were used for the PCR. The table came from immunoSEQ multiplex PCR; TCRdb's copy has only in-frame clones and leaves some out. In the table there are roughly 150,000 clones, around 80% of which are singletons. The TCR sequence derives from a male donor in good health and CMV-seronegative. Sequencing was performed on PBMCs. The chain uses TRBV2 and TRBJ1-1; 7 nucleotides align to TRBD1. The CDR3 here is CAGPGTARNTEAFF. CDR3 in DNA: TGTGCGGGCCCGGGGACAGCCCGGAACACTGAAGCTTTCTTT.